This T cell receptor (beta chain) comes out of a study of T cell changes during pregnancy in multiple sclerosis. Produced via immunoSEQ multiplex PCR; TCRdb's table is partial and in-frame only. The data contain about 110,000 clones, roughly nine tenths of them singletons. The length of the CDR3 is 15 residues. CDR1 SGHVS and CDR2 FQNEAQ come from the germline V gene. Trimming took 5 bases from V and 7 from J; bases not matched to a gene: 9. The sequenced sample was peripheral blood, obtained after pregnancy. This clonotype was sampled from a female donor with multiple sclerosis, enrolled in a pregnancy study. The rearrangement uses TRBV7-8 and TRBJ2-7; 12 nucleotides align to TRBD2. CDR3 region: CASSPSGLAGTEQYF. Written as DNA, the CDR3 is TGTGCCAGCAGCCCCAGCGGACTAGCGGGGACTGAGCAGTACTTC.